This TCR beta chain is from a study of T-cell reconstitution after alpha-beta-depleted transplantation in children. Broader study findings: Alpha-beta T cells about two months after transplant reportedly derived from several hundred expanded graft clones. A year post-transplant, T-cell counts and diversity derived mostly from newly produced T cells. Elevated TCRbeta diversity at day 60 was traced, in some patients, to surviving recipient T cells and thymic progenitors.

As to this clonotype: No antigen is known for it.

This CDR3 is 14 amino acids long. Unmatched junction bases numbered 7, after V lost 4 bases and J lost 5 bases. Per the germline V gene, CDR1 is SGHTA and CDR2 is FQGNSA. Unique molecular identifiers were used in preparing the TCRbeta library. TCRdb reanalysed the PCR reads using MiXCR and keeps one entry per CDR3 protein. The repertoire holds fewer than 700,000 distinct CDR3 sequences, with 23% as singletons. This material consisted of PBMCs, mostly from graft donor cells, taken 360 days after TCRalphabeta/CD19-depleted stem cell transplant. The TCR sequence derives from a boy younger than two who had a stem cell transplant for acute myeloid leukemia, so the T cells may come from the graft donor. The chain links TRBV7-2 to TRBJ2-7; 8 bases are shared with TRBD1. The CDR3 protein is CASSSSGGIDEQYF. CDR3 sequence (DNA): TGTGCCAGCAGCTCCTCAGGGGGCATCGACGAGCAGTACTTC.